This entry lists 28 T cell receptor beta chains sequenced from one sample in a study of human T cells and chemical hapten exposure. The time point was: patch test 3, about 24 weeks after DPC sensitization. Treatment denoted: therapeutic diphenylcyclopropenone sensitization with weekly scalp DPC. MiXCR, run by TCRdb on the RACE reads, gives a single entry per CDR3 protein. The sample carries about 64,000 distinct CDR3 sequences, approximately 10% recorded once. Here the sequenced sample was whole blood, taken in connection with sensitization to the hapten diphenylcyclopropenone (DPC). These receptors came from a woman in her twenties or thirties with alopecia areata. Some clones in this sample may be carry-over from other donors' samples.

V is TRBV28 and J is TRBJ1-5; D might be TRBD1 (5 bases). Per germline, CDR1 MDHEN and CDR2 SYDVKM. V shed 5 bases and J shed 8 bases, with 10 bases lying between them. CDR3 length: 12 residues. DNA of the CDR3: TGTGCCAGCAGTCCCCTGGGGGAGCCCCAGCATTTT. This codes for CASSPLGEPQHF.

In its sample, this clonotype was seen many times. The chain has TRBV18 and TRBJ1-6, with 9 positions matching TRBD1. CDR3 size: 17 residues. The germline gives CDR1 KGHSH, CDR2 LQKENI. With V trimmed by 3 bases and J by 10 bases, 13 bases remained unmatched. The CDR3 DNA reads as TGTGCCAGCTCACCCATTCCCGGGACAGGGAGAGGATCACCCCTCCACTTT. Translated, it gives CASSPIPGTGRGSPLHF.

Ten or more counts support this clonotype. V usage is TRBV7-9 and J usage is TRBJ1-6; D gene unclear. The CDR3 has 14 amino acids. CDR1 is SEHNR and CDR2 is FQNEAQ in the germline V gene (reference sequence). Trimming stripped 2 bases from V and 6 bases from J, with 8 bases between. CDR3 sequence (DNA): TGTGCCAGCAGCTTATCTGGACTTAATTCACCCCTCCACTTT. It specifies CASSLSGLNSPLHF.

This clonotype was observed at least ten times. The V call is TRBV5-4, the J call TRBJ1-1; the D is unclear. Germline assignment: CDR1 SGHNT and CDR2 YYREEE (reference sequence). V lost 3 bases, J lost 0 bases, and 12 bases lay in between. The CDR3 is 15 amino acids. CDR3 nucleotide sequence: TGTGCCAGCAGCTCAAGAGGTCCGATGAACACTGAAGCTTTCTTT. Translation: CASSSRGPMNTEAFF. The full variable domain, its missing parts supplied by reference TRBV5-4 and TRBJ1-1, is ETGVTQSPTHLIKTRGQQVTLRCSSQSGHNTVSWYQQALGQGPQFIFQYYREEENGRGNFPPRFSGLQFPNYSSELNVNALELDDSALYLCASSSRGPMNTEAFFGQGTRLTVV.

This clonotype occurred a few times. The V gene is TRBV5-1, the J gene TRBJ2-5; 9 nucleotides match TRBD2. CDR1 and CDR2 from the germline V gene are SGHRS and YFSETQ. Unmatched junction bases numbered 3, after V lost 6 bases and J lost 3 bases. This CDR3 contains 13 residues. The CDR3 loop is CASTRGGEETQYF. Written as DNA, the CDR3 is TGCGCCAGCACCCGCGGGGGGGAAGAGACCCAGTACTTC.

The V gene is TRBV15, the J gene TRBJ1-3; D is unclear. This CDR3 contains 14 residues. V shed 0 bases and J shed 8 bases, with 11 bases lying between them. Germline V gene sequence: CDR1 LNHNV, CDR2 YYDKDF (reference sequence). CDR3: CATSRDGFSDTIYF. The CDR3 region has the DNA TGTGCCACCAGCAGAGATGGGTTTTCGGACACCATATATTTT.

This clonotype has at least ten counts. The CDR3 sequence is CASSSTTGGHEQYF. CDR3 DNA: TGTGCCAGCAGTTCCACAACAGGGGGCCACGAGCAGTACTTC. This chain uses TRBV12-3 or TRBV12-4 with TRBJ2-7, with 9 bases lining up with TRBD1. The CDR3 loop spans 14 amino acids. With V trimmed by 4 bases and J by 5 bases, 6 bases remained unmatched.

This clonotype was observed at least ten times. J is TRBJ1-6 and V is TRBV12-3 or TRBV12-4, with 11 bases that match TRBD1. The CDR3 consists of 13 residues. With V trimmed by 5 bases and J by 12 bases, 3 bases remained unmatched. The CDR3 DNA follows: TGTGCCAGCAGTCCGGGACAGGGGGTACCCCTCCACTTT. Amino acids: CASSPGQGVPLHF.

Concerning this clonotype: Possible read error: a much larger clone is one base away. The chain uses TRBV6-6 and TRBJ1-5; no firm D call. Trimming shortened V by 6 bases and J by 4 bases, and 19 bases separated the two germline ends. Germline assignment: CDR1 MNHNY and CDR2 SVGAGI (reference sequence). This CDR3 comprises 16 residues. CDR3 coding DNA: TGTGCCAGCAGACTCTCGAAGAGCACGAGGAATCAGCCCCAGCATTTT. This encodes CASRLSKSTRNQPQHF.

The rearrangement joins TRBV9 to TRBJ2-1; unclear D gene. CDR1 SGDLS and CDR2 YYNGEE come from the germline V gene. CDR3 length equals 16 residues. V gave up 4 bases and J gave up 5 bases, with 19 bases separating them. In DNA form, the CDR3 reads TGTGCCAGCAGCCCCCAGGTGGTTAGCAGACACAATGAGCAGTTCTTC. Its protein is CASSPQVVSRHNEQFF.

Many counts were recorded for this clonotype. The V gene is TRBV7-2, the J gene TRBJ1-5; D uncertain. V gave up 1 base and J gave up 4 bases, with 11 bases separating them. Germline V CDR1 and CDR2: SGHTA, FQGNSA. The CDR3 sequence is 15 residues long. The CDR3 sequence is CASSLELGKNQPQHF. The DNA of the CDR3 is TGTGCCAGCAGCTTAGAGCTGGGAAAGAATCAGCCCCAGCATTTT.

This clonotype was observed a handful of times. V gene TRBV12-2 combines with J gene TRBJ1-5; the DNA was not used to check the table's D call, TRBD1. TRBV12-2 has pseudogene status. This CDR3 has 16 amino acids. In DNA form, the CDR3 reads TGTGCAAGTCGCTTAGTCCCCGGGCAGCCAAATCAGCCCCAGCATTTT. Amino acid sequence: CASRLVPGQPNQPQHF.

This clonotype turned up a few times. The chain recombines TRBV12-3 or TRBV12-4 with TRBJ2-1; 10 positions agree with TRBD2. This CDR3 comprises 16 residues. Germline trimming cut 5 bases from V and 7 bases from J; bases unmatched to any gene: 11. The CDR3 region has the DNA TGTGCCAGCAGTGATAGCGGGAGGTCCTTTCGAAATGAGCAGTTCTTC. Translation gives CASSDSGRSFRNEQFF.

V gene TRBV29-1 combines with J gene TRBJ2-3; D not certain. V was clipped by 4 bases and J by 1 base, with 6 bases between them. Germline CDR1 reads SQVTM; CDR2 reads ANQGSEA. CDR3 length equals 12 residues. This CDR3 reads CSVARGTDTQYF. DNA for the CDR3: TGCAGCGTTGCTAGGGGCACAGATACGCAGTATTTT.

V gene TRBV7-2 combines with J gene TRBJ1-2; 9 bases align to TRBD1. This CDR3 is built from 14 residues. Per germline, CDR1 SGHTA and CDR2 FQGNSA. V lost 2 bases and J lost 9; bases outside the gene matches: 7. The CDR3 region is CASSLFGQGRSYTF. The DNA for the CDR3 is TGTGCCAGCAGCTTATTTGGACAGGGGAGAAGCTACACCTTC.

This clonotype was detected ten times or more. The CDR3 DNA reads TGTGCCAGCAGCCTGAACCCCGGGACTACCTACACCGGGGAGCTGTTTTTT. It encodes CASSLNPGTTYTGELFF. The chain couples TRBV11-2 to TRBJ2-2; TRBD2 aligns across 7 bases. The J segment lost 3 bases and the V segment lost 5 bases, leaving 12 bases of the junction unmatched. Germline V gene data show CDR1 as SGHAT and CDR2 as FQNNGV. CDR3 length: 17 residues.

V is TRBV7-3 and J is TRBJ2-6, with a weak D call TRBD2 (5 bases). This CDR3 has 16 residues. V lost 2 bases and J lost 0, with 8 bases in between. The germline V gene encodes CDR1 SGHTA and CDR2 FQGTGA. CDR3 sequence (DNA): TGTGCCAGCAGCTTAGTGGGGAGCTCTGGGGCCAACGTCCTGACTTTC. Protein sequence: CASSLVGSSGANVLTF.

This clonotype was detected a few times. The V and J genes are TRBV20-1 and TRBJ1-5, with D tentatively TRBD1 (5 bases). The germline V gene has CDR1 DFQATT and CDR2 SNEGSKA (reference sequence). Between the trimmed V and J ends, which lost 2 bases and 4 bases, there was a span of 9 bases. The CDR3 extends over 13 amino acids. In nucleotides, the CDR3 is TGCAGTGCTAGACTAGGGGTGAATCAGCCCCAGCATTTT. It encodes CSARLGVNQPQHF.

This clonotype turned up a few times. V is TRBV6-6 and J is TRBJ1-2; possibly TRBD1 for D (6 bases). CDR3 length: 15 amino acids. With 5 bases removed from V and 4 bases from J, the gap between germline ends came to 17 bases. Germline V gives CDR1 MNHNY, CDR2 SVGAGI (reference sequence). The CDR3 reads CASSNPQGTLYGYTF. The CDR3 DNA sequence: TGTGCCAGCAGTAACCCCCAGGGGACCCTCTATGGCTACACCTTC.

This clonotype was seen ten or more times. The chain is built from TRBV12-2 and TRBJ1-5. TRBV12-2 is a listed pseudogene. The CDR3 consists of 17 residues. DNA for the CDR3: TGTGCAAGTCGCTCCGAGCGGGTGTCGTTCGGTAATCAGCCCCAGCATTTT. This gives the protein CASRSERVSFGNQPQHF.

This clonotype was picked up many times. The chain couples TRBV29-1 to TRBJ1-2, with D hard to call. The CDR3 is 10 amino acids. V dropped 6 bases and J dropped 4 bases, with 6 bases sitting between them. Germline V gene lookup returns CDR1 SQVTM and CDR2 ANQGSEA. For the CDR3, the DNA is TGCAGCGTCGCATCCTATGGCTACACCTTC. Its translation is CSVASYGYTF. Together with reference TRBV29-1 and TRBJ1-2, the CDR3 gives the full variable domain: SAVISQKPSRDICQRGTSLTIQCQVDSQVTMMFWYRQQPGQSLTLIATANQGSEATYESGFVIDKFPISRPNLTFSTLTVSNMSPEDSSIYLCSVASYGYTFGSGTRLTVV.

This clonotype was observed a handful of times. This chain uses TRBV20-1 with TRBJ1-1, with a possible D match to TRBD1 (6 bases). The CDR3 spans 13 residues. Germline loops: CDR1 DFQATT, CDR2 SNEGSKA (reference sequence). Trimming took 2 bases from V and 10 from J, leaving 17 bases between them. Here the CDR3 reads CSARHTSGVGAFF. CDR3 bases: TGCAGTGCTAGACACACATCAGGGGTTGGAGCTTTCTTT.

This clonotype was detected many times. J is TRBJ2-1 and V is TRBV9; TRBD2 agrees at 12 bases. After removal of 4 bases from V and 6 bases from J, the junction contained 20 bases not matched to a gene. The CDR3 runs to 20 residues. Germline V gives CDR1 SGDLS, CDR2 YYNGEE. The CDR3 loop reads CASSTRTPSTSGRATNEQFF. The CDR3 DNA reads as TGTGCCAGCAGCACCAGGACACCTTCGACTAGCGGGAGAGCGACCAATGAGCAGTTCTTC.

The genes are TRBV7-3 and TRBJ2-1; 8 bases agree with TRBD1. CDR3 size: 13 residues. The germline gives CDR1 SGHTA, CDR2 FQGTGA. Trimming removed 5 bases from V and 5 bases from J; junction bases left unmatched: 2. The CDR3 nucleotides are TGTGCCAGCAGCCAGGACAGGGACAATGAGCAGTTCTTC. As protein: CASSQDRDNEQFF.

The chain couples TRBV20-1 to TRBJ1-2; no clear D gene. Trimming pared 0 bases from V and 4 bases from J, leaving 12 bases between. Germline V gene sequence: CDR1 DFQATT, CDR2 SNEGSKA (reference sequence). CDR3 length: 14 amino acids. In DNA form, the CDR3 reads TGCAGTGCTAGAGATGCCGGGTTGGGCTATGGCTACACCTTC. Its protein product is CSARDAGLGYGYTF.

This clonotype was counted between two and nine times. V is TRBV6-5 and J is TRBJ1-4, with D possibly matching TRBD1 (5 bases). Germline V gene data show CDR1 as MNHEY and CDR2 as SVGAGI. The CDR3 length is 15 residues. Trimming cost V 0 bases and J 3 bases, with 8 bases left between them. The CDR3 bases are TGTGCCAGCAGTTACTCGTCAGGGTCTAATGAAAAACTGTTTTTT. Its protein is CASSYSSGSNEKLFF.

On this clonotype: One end of the junction fails to match germline, which may point to a read error. The chain couples TRBV10-3 to TRBJ1-4, with TRBD1 as a possible D gene (6 bases). CDR1 and CDR2 (germline): ENHRY, SYGVKD. This CDR3 has 15 amino acids. In DNA, the CDR3 is TGTGTCATCAGTGACCAGGGGCGCGTTAATGAAAAACTGTTTTTT. Its protein is CVISDQGRVNEKLFF.

This clonotype was seen only a few times. This rearrangement joins TRBV18 to TRBJ2-2; unclear D gene. This CDR3 has 14 amino acids. Germline CDR1 and CDR2: KGHSH and LQKENI. V lost 3 bases and J 6 bases, leaving 11 bases between the germline ends. The CDR3 DNA follows: TGTGCCAGCTCACCGTGGCAAGGAGCCGGGGAGCTGTTTTTT. It encodes CASSPWQGAGELFF.